Listed below are T cell receptor beta chains from one sample, sequenced in a study of T cells in Graves' hyperthyroidism and ophthalmopathy. TCRdb fed the multiplex PCR reads into MiXCR, producing one record per CDR3 protein. The sample has fewer than 40,000 distinct CDR3 sequences, around 52% seen once. What was sequenced was blood. Source of these receptors: a woman in her thirties or forties with Graves' ophthalmopathy. Each CDR3 is given with its conserved first and last residue. A D gene is named only where the DNA matches it firmly. Clone sizes are given selectively: once, few, many, or a class where the clone is expanded.

d_call,j_call,v_call,clone_size,cdr3_aa,cdr3_nt
.,TRBJ1-2,TRBV20-1,medium-sized,CSAPRGTELGYTF,TGCAGTGCTCCTAGGGGGACTGAGCTTGGGTACACCTTC
TRBD2,TRBJ2-1,TRBV20-1,.,CSAASGGGWGEQFF,TGCAGTGCTGCTAGCGGGGGGGGGTGGGGCGAGCAGTTCTTC
TRBD1,TRBJ1-1,TRBV7-2,.,CASTALGQHTEAFF,TGTGCCAGCACCGCATTGGGACAGCACACTGAAGCTTTCTTT
.,TRBJ2-5,TRBV7-6,.,CASSLEGSGETQYF,TGTGCCAGCAGCTTAGAGGGTAGCGGAGAGACCCAGTACTTC
.,TRBJ2-5,TRBV12-3/TRBV12-4,.,CASSLSGLDQETQYF,TGTGCCAGCAGTTTATCGGGTCTAGATCAAGAGACCCAGTACTTC
.,TRBJ1-1,TRBV19,many,CASSAGLYMNTEAFF,TGTGCCAGTAGTGCGGGACTTTATATGAACACTGAAGCTTTCTTT
.,TRBJ1-2,TRBV28,many,CASSLSAPNYGYTF,TGTGCCAGCAGTTTATCAGCCCCGAACTATGGCTACACCTTC
.,TRBJ2-5,TRBV9,many,CASSSRMIAGETQYF,TGTGCCAGCAGCTCCCGGATGATAGCCGGAGAGACCCAGTACTTC
.,TRBJ2-1,TRBV6-4,once,CASRTGNEQFF,TGTGCCAGCAGAACCGGGAATGAGCAGTTCTTC
.,TRBJ1-2,TRBV11-2,.,CASTAGGNSF,TGTGCCAGCACAGCGGGGGGCAACTCCTTC
TRBD1,TRBJ1-2,TRBV3-1,few,CASSQGGDRGFYGYTF,TGTGCCAGCAGCCAAGGAGGGGACAGGGGGTTCTACGGCTACACCTTC
TRBD2,TRBJ2-3,TRBV9,.,CASSVASGSFTDTQYF,TGTGCCAGCAGCGTAGCTAGCGGGAGTTTCACAGATACGCAGTATTTT
.,TRBJ2-3,TRBV4-1,.,CASTGTSGYTETQYF,TGCGCCAGCACCGGAACTAGTGGCTACACAGAGACGCAGTATTTT
.,TRBJ2-7,TRBV6-5,.,CASRRAGAGVYEQYF,TGTGCCAGCAGACGAGCAGGGGCTGGGGTATACGAGCAGTACTTC
.,TRBJ1-1,TRBV6-1,many,CASSAVGASEAFF,TGTGCCAGCAGTGCCGTGGGGGCTTCGGAAGCTTTCTTT
TRBD2,TRBJ2-1,TRBV25-1,.,CASRGTSGHNEQFF,TGTGCCAGCCGGGGGACTAGCGGGCACAATGAGCAGTTCTTC
.,TRBJ2-7,TRBV19,once,CASSTGGGAGTGEYF,TGTGCCAGTAGTACGGGCGGGGGCGCGGGGACCGGGGAGTACTTC
TRBD1,TRBJ2-1,TRBV5-1,.,CASGPDRGSSYNEQFF,TGCGCCAGCGGGCCGGACAGGGGGAGCTCCTACAATGAGCAGTTCTTC
TRBD2,TRBJ2-2,TRBV7-3,many,CASSSASGNTGELFF,TGTGCCAGCAGCTCGGCTAGCGGGAACACCGGGGAGCTGTTTTTT
.,TRBJ1-6,TRBV7-9,many,CASSSGLDSYNSPLHF,TGTGCCAGCAGCTCGGGACTGGACTCCTATAATTCACCCCTCCACTTT
.,TRBJ2-3,TRBV5-6,many,CASSPWALVTDTQYF,TGTGCCAGCAGCCCTTGGGCCCTCGTCACAGATACGCAGTATTTT
TRBD2,TRBJ2-7,TRBV29-1,medium-sized,CSVVSREGRLSYEQYF,TGCAGCGTTGTTTCTCGGGAGGGCCGATTGTCCTACGAGCAGTACTTC
.,TRBJ2-5,TRBV12-3/TRBV12-4,many,CASSIRVGAQYF,TGTGCCAGCAGTATCCGAGTCGGGGCCCAGTACTTC
TRBD1,TRBJ1-2,TRBV5-5,many,CASGGQGNALVGGYTF,TGTGCCAGCGGCGGACAGGGCAACGCCTTGGTCGGGGGCTACACCTTC
.,TRBJ1-1,TRBV10-3,.,CATSLRALNTEAFF,TGTGCCACATCGTTACGGGCATTGAACACTGAAGCTTTCTTT
.,TRBJ2-3,TRBV11-2,many,CASSLRLSTDTQYF,TGTGCCAGCAGCTTAAGACTGAGCACAGATACGCAGTATTTT
TRBD1,TRBJ2-7,TRBV6-5,many,CASSRDRERGEQYF,TGTGCCAGCAGTCGGGACAGGGAACGAGGAGAGCAGTACTTC
.,TRBJ2-1,TRBV4-3,.,CASSPRGTSYNEQFF,TGCGCCAGCAGCCCGAGGGGGACATCCTACAATGAGCAGTTCTTC
TRBD2,TRBJ2-7,TRBV20-1,.,CSARAGSSGDYEQYF,TGCAGTGCTAGGGCCGGGTCTAGCGGGGATTACGAGCAGTACTTC
.,TRBJ1-5,TRBV12-3/TRBV12-4,many,CASSKQGIYQPQHF,TGTGCCAGCAGTAAACAGGGCATTTATCAGCCCCAGCATTTT
.,TRBJ1-4,TRBV28,many,CASSPTREKLFF,TGTGCCAGCAGTCCCACCCGGGAAAAACTGTTTTTT
.,TRBJ2-1,TRBV20-1,.,CSASGSYNEQFF,TGCAGTGCTAGCGGCTCCTACAATGAGCAGTTCTTC
.,TRBJ1-4,TRBV7-8,.,CASSSSSGLDNEKLFF,TGTGCCAGCAGCTCCTCATCGGGACTGGATAATGAAAAACTGTTTTTT
.,TRBJ2-3,TRBV20-1,many,CSAPANTDTQYF,TGCAGTGCCCCGGCTAACACAGATACGCAGTATTTT
.,TRBJ2-3,TRBV20-1,.,CSASGLAGDTQYF,TGCAGTGCTAGTGGGCTGGCGGGCGATACGCAGTATTTT
.,TRBJ2-3,TRBV12-3/TRBV12-4,many,CASSLVDSDTQYF,TGTGCCAGCAGTTTAGTCGACTCGGATACGCAGTATTTT
.,TRBJ1-3,TRBV5-1,.,CASSVEAGNTIYF,TGCGCCAGCAGCGTGGAGGCTGGAAACACCATATATTTT
TRBD2,TRBJ2-3,TRBV19,many,CASSPLAGGGGDTQYF,TGTGCCAGTAGTCCTCTAGCGGGAGGGGGTGGAGATACGCAGTATTTT
TRBD2,TRBJ2-1,TRBV7-2,many,CASSLEPGGRLEQFF,TGTGCCAGCAGCTTAGAACCGGGGGGGCGGCTTGAGCAGTTCTTC
TRBD1,TRBJ2-2,TRBV20-1,many,CSAPRQGVTGELFF,TGCAGTGCTCCTAGACAGGGCGTCACCGGGGAGCTGTTTTTT
TRBD2,TRBJ2-1,TRBV6-4,many,CASGKVAGGGNEQFF,TGTGCCAGTGGCAAAGTAGCGGGAGGAGGCAATGAGCAGTTCTTC
.,TRBJ2-1,TRBV10-1,.,CASNRRLWNEQFF,TGCGCCAGTAATAGGCGTCTCTGGAATGAGCAGTTCTTC
TRBD2,TRBJ2-1,TRBV24-1,.,CATSDTQRESYNEQFF,TGTGCCACCAGTGATACTCAGCGGGAGTCCTACAATGAGCAGTTCTTC
TRBD1,TRBJ2-7,TRBV9,.,CASSVEQGAYEQYF,TGTGCCAGCAGCGTAGAACAGGGGGCCTACGAGCAGTACTTC
TRBD1,TRBJ1-5,TRBV10-3,once,CAISPGGRGVQPQHF,TGTGCCATCAGCCCAGGGGGTAGGGGCGTTCAGCCCCAGCATTTT
.,TRBJ2-3,TRBV6-1,once,CASSGTAGDTQYF,TGTGCCAGCAGTGGAACGGCGGGAGATACGCAGTATTTT
TRBD1,TRBJ1-6,TRBV6-2/TRBV6-3,many,CASSYLQGVYNSPLHF,TGTGCCAGCAGTTACCTACAGGGGGTGTATAATTCACCCCTCCACTTT
.,TRBJ1-3,TRBV5-5,many,CASSTRRASGNTIYF,TGTGCCAGCAGCACCAGGAGGGCCTCTGGAAACACCATATATTTT